This T cell receptor beta chain was captured by sequencing in a study of cytomegalovirus exposure and HLA in healthy donors. Of note for this clone: As yet, its antigen is unknown.

Whole-study findings and limits: As a later analysis showed, a missense DCLRE1C variant was linked to trimming of TCR beta V- and J-genes. Apart from CMV serostatus, no immune exposure information was available.

Primers: 60 Vbeta forward and 13 Jbeta reverse. Assay: immunoSEQ multiplex PCR; the TCRdb copy retains only in-frame clones and omits some. The sample table includes around 150,000 clones. Germline V gene lookup returns CDR1 SGHDN and CDR2 FVKESK. The CDR3 has 16 residues. V lost 0 bases to trimming and J lost 0 bases, with 12 bases between them. The sequenced sample was PBMCs. The genes are TRBV14 and TRBJ2-7, with D possibly TRBD1 on 5 matching bases. This TCR was sampled from a woman in her sixties or seventies in good health and CMV-seronegative. The CDR3 coding sequence is TGTGCCAGCAGCCAAGATCCCAGGGTGAGCTCCTACGAGCAGTACTTC. Its translation is CASSQDPRVSSYEQYF.